Each of the 18 T cell receptor beta chains below was sequenced from the same sample in a study of CD8 T cells in ankylosing spondylitis. Using its own MiXCR run on the 5' RACE reads, TCRdb lists one record per CDR3 protein. Of 200,000 or so distinct CDR3 sequences detected, 13% appear once; the ten largest clones hold approximately 10%. Sample: blood, either unsorted or a sorted T cell fraction (not recorded which). The receptors were gathered from a female donor with ankylosing spondylitis or in good health (not recorded which).

The rearrangement uses TRBV6-1 and TRBJ1-1; D not resolved. Germline V gives CDR1 MNHNS, CDR2 SASEGT. Deletions cut 1 base from V and 1 base from J, with 4 bases between. The CDR3 length is 13 residues. The CDR3 region has the DNA TGTGCCAGCAGTGAAGAGCGGAACACTGAAGCTTTCTTT. Amino acids: CASSEERNTEAFF.

This clonotype was counted a few times. The V and J genes are TRBV7-6 and TRBJ2-2; D possibly corresponds to TRBD2 (6 bases). The germline V gene has CDR1 SGHVS and CDR2 FNYEAQ. This CDR3 region has 16 residues. V was cut by 5 bases and J by 5 bases, with 18 bases left in between. CDR3 DNA sequence: TGTGCCAGCAGCCGAGGGGACTCCCCGAGGACCGGGGAGCTGTTTTTT. Translated, it gives CASSRGDSPRTGELFF.

V and J are TRBV20-1 and TRBJ2-1, with D perhaps matching TRBD2 (5 bases). This CDR3 contains 16 residues. V was trimmed by 2 bases and J by 0 bases, leaving 14 bases between them. Germline V gives CDR1 DFQATT, CDR2 SNEGSKA (reference sequence). The DNA for the CDR3 is TGCAGTGCTAGACCCAAGGACTCGAGCTCCTACAATGAGCAGTTCTTC. This gives the protein CSARPKDSSSYNEQFF.

This clonotype was recorded at least ten times. The V call is TRBV20-1, the J call TRBJ1-1, with D perhaps matching TRBD1 (6 bases). Germline loops: CDR1 DFQATT, CDR2 SNEGSKA (reference sequence). The CDR3 runs to 13 residues. Deletions cut 1 base from V and 6 bases from J, with 12 bases between. CDR3 coding DNA: TGCAGTGCTAGAGGCGGGGGGCAAGCTGAAGCTTTCTTT. Amino acids: CSARGGGQAEAFF.

This clonotype was detected many times. The chain is built from TRBV7-2 and TRBJ2-2, with D hard to call. Trimming left V 1 base short and J 6 bases short, with 3 bases between. Germline V gene lookup returns CDR1 SGHTA and CDR2 FQGNSA. The CDR3 runs 12 residues. The CDR3 DNA is TGTGCCAGCAGCTTAGTCTCCGGGGAGCTGTTTTTT. It translates to CASSLVSGELFF.

This clonotype has at least ten counts. The V gene is TRBV20-1, the J gene TRBJ2-1, with D perhaps matching TRBD2 (5 bases). V lost 3 bases to trimming and J lost 8 bases, with 14 bases between them. This CDR3 contains 13 residues. CDR1 and CDR2 (germline): DFQATT, SNEGSKA (reference sequence). CDR3 sequence (DNA): TGCAGTGCTAGGAGGGCTAGACCCGATGAGCAGTTCTTC. This gives the protein CSARRARPDEQFF.

The chain has TRBV20-1 and TRBJ1-1; D is unclear. Deletions cut 0 bases from V and 4 bases from J, with 15 bases between. The CDR3 totals 15 residues. CDR1 DFQATT and CDR2 SNEGSKA come from the germline V gene (reference sequence). The CDR3 nucleotides read TGCAGTGCTAGAGATCTCAGCAGAGCAGGCACTGAAGCTTTCTTT. Translated: CSARDLSRAGTEAFF.

In this sample, this clonotype turned up many times. The gene calls are TRBV19 and TRBJ1-6; 8 nucleotides line up with TRBD1. The CDR3 length is 17 residues. With 7 bases clipped from V and 6 bases from J, the junction kept 14 bases outside the gene matches. The V gene's germline CDR1 is LNHDA and CDR2 SQIVND (reference sequence). The CDR3, as DNA: TGTGCCAGTACCTCACCGCCCGGGACAGGACTTAATTCACCCCTCCACTTT. This codes for CASTSPPGTGLNSPLHF.

This clonotype was counted at least ten times. V and J are TRBV20-1 and TRBJ1-5, with a weak D call TRBD1 (6 bases). The germline V gene has CDR1 DFQATT and CDR2 SNEGSKA (reference sequence). V lost 1 base, J lost 0 bases, and 13 bases lay in between. The CDR3 sequence is 16 residues long. The CDR3, as DNA: TGCAGTGCTAGAGGCAAAACAGGGTATAGCAATCAGCCCCAGCATTTT. This encodes CSARGKTGYSNQPQHF.

This clonotype was recorded at least ten times. The CDR3: CASSAGLANSYEQYF. For the CDR3, the DNA is TGTGCCAGCAGCGCTGGACTAGCGAACTCCTACGAGCAGTACTTC. V and J are TRBV7-9 and TRBJ2-7, with TRBD2 matching 9 bases. Germline trimming cut 5 bases from V and 0 bases from J; bases unmatched to any gene: 5. CDR1 is SEHNR, CDR2 FQNEAQ, per germline (reference sequence). The length of the CDR3 is 15 residues.

This clonotype is a singleton in its sample. Just one base apart from a much larger clone, this may be a read error. The V gene is TRBV20-1, the J gene TRBJ2-1; TRBD2 agrees at 10 bases. Germline-derived CDR1 and CDR2 are DFQATT and SNEGSKA (reference sequence). The CDR3 spans 15 residues. The CDR3 DNA is TGCAGTGGAGAAGGGCTAGCGGGAGTCGGGGATGAGCAGCTCTTC. It yields the protein CSGEGLAGVGDEQLF.

The J gene is TRBJ2-1, the V gene TRBV7-2; D gene uncertain. This CDR3 spans 12 amino acids. Between the trimmed V and J ends, which lost 1 base and 15 bases, there was a span of 13 bases. Germline CDR1 reads SGHTA; CDR2 reads FQGNSA. CDR3 in amino acids: CASSLVGGFGFF. The CDR3 region has the DNA TGTGCCAGCAGCTTAGTTGGCGGTTTCGGGTTCTTC.

This clonotype has a count of ten or more. The chain joins TRBV20-1 to TRBJ2-3; D is undetermined. V lost 6 bases to trimming and J lost 5 bases, with 9 bases between them. CDR1 and CDR2 from the germline V gene are DFQATT and SNEGSKA (reference sequence). The CDR3 sequence is 11 residues long. The CDR3 DNA sequence: TGCAGTGCCCGAAAAGGAGATACGCAGTATTTT. As protein: CSARKGDTQYF.

This clonotype has a count of ten or more. The chain joins TRBV2 to TRBJ1-6, with D possibly matching TRBD1 (6 bases). V dropped 4 bases and J dropped 6 bases, with 13 bases sitting between them. The CDR3 is 15 amino acids. Germline lookup yields CDR1 SNHLY and CDR2 FYNNEI. CDR3 protein: CASSVDGTLNSPLHF. DNA for the CDR3: TGTGCCAGCAGTGTAGATGGGACACTTAATTCACCCCTCCACTTT.

This clonotype was seen more than once but under ten times. The chain has TRBV4-3 and TRBJ1-6; the D gene is possibly TRBD1 (6 bases). In germline, CDR1 is LGHNA, CDR2 YSLEER. The CDR3 runs to 17 residues. Deletions cut 4 bases from V and 7 bases from J, with 20 bases between. The CDR3 coding sequence is TGCGCCAGCAGCCCTCAGGTGGGGGGGGCGAAGAATTCACCCCTCCACTTT. Translation: CASSPQVGGAKNSPLHF.

This clonotype was detected ten times or more. The chain links TRBV4-3 to TRBJ2-7; D perhaps matches TRBD1 (5 bases). The CDR3 sequence is 16 residues long. The V end was cut by 0 bases, the J end by 7 bases, with 19 bases between. Germline V gives CDR1 LGHNA, CDR2 YSLEER. This chain's CDR3 is CASSQEAGPITIEQYF. For the CDR3, the DNA is TGCGCCAGCAGCCAAGAGGCAGGGCCGATTACTATAGAGCAGTACTTC.

This clonotype ranks as medium-sized. V is TRBV4-1 and J is TRBJ1-1, with D possibly matching TRBD1 (5 bases). Deletions cut 6 bases from V and 8 bases from J, with 16 bases between. The CDR3 consists of 13 residues. The germline gives CDR1 MGHRA, CDR2 YSYEKL. The CDR3 reads CASRPSGGGEAFF. For the CDR3, the DNA is TGCGCCAGCAGACCGTCGGGGGGGGGGGAAGCTTTCTTT.

This clonotype was counted a few times. The chain joins TRBV10-3 to TRBJ2-2; 8 bases match TRBD2. CDR3 length equals 17 residues. The germline V gene encodes CDR1 ENHRY and CDR2 SYGVKD. V lost 3 bases, J lost 4 bases, and 10 bases stayed unmatched. For the CDR3, the DNA is TGTGCCATCAGTGACCCTACTAGCGGCTCTGGCACCGGGGAGCTGTTTTTT. Residues: CAISDPTSGSGTGELFF.